This is a list of T cell receptor beta chains from one sample in a study of control samples from healthy donors and cancer patients. Sequencing was performed with immunoSEQ multiplex PCR; in TCRdb, only in-frame clones are kept and a portion is missing. The table has 100,000 to 150,000 clones, about nine tenths seen once. Sequencing used blood. The source of these receptors is a man aged 40-55 years in good health. The CDR3 runs from the conserved cysteine through the conserved F or W. The order of the fields is V gene, clone size, CDR3 protein. Only some rows state a clone size, as once, few, many or a class for expanded clones.

>TRBV2|NA
CASRTRTSSYEQYF
>TRBV6-5|NA
CASGGIWPQHF
>TRBV20-1|NA
CSASKQGAASRSYEQFF
>TRBV18|NA
CASSPLGSNSPLHF
>TRBV19|NA
CASSPDRDGADTQYF
>TRBV29-1|NA
CSVGEGETQYF
>TRBV2|many
CASSASGGEQFF
>TRBV5-5|NA
CASSLIPGVGEKLFF
>TRBV29-1|NA
CSVGLGIHEQYF
>TRBV29-1|NA
CSVLYETQYF
>TRBV6-5|NA
CASSSHRVKMNTEAFF
>TRBV2|once
CASRNTAYSGNTIYF
>TRBV11-2|NA
CASSTRGYGYTF
>TRBV6-5|NA
CASSSQGAANYGYTF
>TRBV19|NA
CASSPSRDRGNEQYF
>TRBV12-3/TRBV12-4|NA
CASSFQGGYEQYF
>TRBV29-1|NA
CSSLGGDTGELFF
>TRBV5-4|NA
CASSPRAGGTGLSPEQYF
>TRBV5-4|NA
CASSLAGRGGYGYTF
>TRBV10-3|NA
CAISQATGHPEAFF
>TRBV5-4|NA
CASSLHGGLRETQYF
>TRBV6-5|few
CASTREVGGEQYF
>TRBV29-1|NA
CSARRSGVQETQYF
>TRBV7-9|NA
CASSLIGQGQGDEKLFF
>TRBV21-1|NA
CARGPLYEQYF
>TRBV7-2|once
CASSLRTGEFGGYTF
>TRBV19|NA
CASSISAQPQHF
>TRBV7-9|NA
CASSFSRTGTEAFF
>TRBV12-3/TRBV12-4|NA
CASSFRSEAFF
>TRBV18|NA
CASSPTGANTGELFF
>TRBV2|NA
CASSEGGAGKETQYF
>TRBV7-8|once
CASSPRPLGSYNEQFF
>TRBV7-2|NA
CASSATGAHNSPLHF
>TRBV6-6|NA
CASSINRPRETQYF
>TRBV3-1/TRBV3-2|NA
CASSQDGTPSSGANVLTF
>TRBV15|once
CATSREQGWGGTQYF
>TRBV7-9|NA
CASSLNTGAYEAFF
>TRBV28|once
CASSLSLGANVLTF
>TRBV3-1/TRBV3-2|NA
CASSLRVGNTEAFF
>TRBV3-1/TRBV3-2|NA
CASSQGVQPQHF
>TRBV5-1|NA
CASSLGQVFLNTEAFF
>TRBV5-1|NA
CASSLFDSPLHF
>TRBV6-4|NA
CASSPLAGGPTDTQYF
>TRBV5-1|NA
CASSLFAGGTEAFF
>TRBV9|NA
CASSVEGGGPFEAFF
>TRBV5-5|once
CASSLAGLSNEKLFF
>TRBV14|NA
CASSPTYRAGGGNEQFF
>TRBV6-5|NA
CASRLKTGVNQPQHF
>TRBV18|NA
CASSPDGQVNYMNTEAFF
>TRBV5-1|NA
CASSLERVLSGNTIYF
>TRBV28|medium-sized
CASSFVAGTDTQYF